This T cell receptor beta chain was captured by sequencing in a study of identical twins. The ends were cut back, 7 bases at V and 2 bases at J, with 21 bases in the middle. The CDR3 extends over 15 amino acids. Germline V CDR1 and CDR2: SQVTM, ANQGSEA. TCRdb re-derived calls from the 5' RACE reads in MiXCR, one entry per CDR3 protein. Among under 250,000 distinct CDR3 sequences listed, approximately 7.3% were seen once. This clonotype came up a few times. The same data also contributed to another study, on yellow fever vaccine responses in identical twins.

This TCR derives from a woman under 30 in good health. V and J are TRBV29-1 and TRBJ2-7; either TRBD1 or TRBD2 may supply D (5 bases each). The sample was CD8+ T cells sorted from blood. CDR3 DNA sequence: TGCAGCGGCCCGGGACGTGCCACTGCAACCTACGAGCAGTACGTC. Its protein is CSGPGRATATYEQYV.